These T cell receptor beta chains were read from a single sample in a study of blood T cell repertoires in COVID-19. Assay: immunoSEQ multiplex PCR; the TCRdb copy retains only in-frame clones and omits some. The sample has tens of thousands of clones, 80% seen once. The sequencing sample was made of peripheral blood. The receptors were sampled from a woman aged 65 to 85 with acute or convalescent COVID-19. The CDR3 runs from the conserved cysteine through the conserved F or W. Fields, in order: V gene, clone size, J gene, D gene, CDR3 DNA, CDR3 protein. D genes are given only for firm matches. Size values are once, few and many counts, or a class for expanded clones, and some rows have none.

v_call: TRBV28; clone_size: few; j_call: TRBJ2-1; d_call: TRBD2; cdr3_nt: TGTGCCAGCAGTAAAAGGGGAGGGTGGGACAATGAGCAGTTCTTC; cdr3_aa: CASSKRGGWDNEQFF
v_call: TRBV19; clone_size: NA; j_call: TRBJ1-2; d_call: TRBD1; cdr3_nt: TGTGCCAGTAGTATAAAAGGACAGGGGAAAAGGGGCTACACCTTC; cdr3_aa: CASSIKGQGKRGYTF
v_call: TRBV5-8; clone_size: NA; j_call: TRBJ2-1; d_call: TRBD2; cdr3_nt: TGTGCCAGCAGCAGTAGGACTAGTGTAAGGAGGAATGAGCAGTTCTTC; cdr3_aa: CASSSRTSVRRNEQFF
v_call: TRBV5-1; clone_size: NA; j_call: TRBJ2-1; d_call: TRBD2; cdr3_nt: TGCGCCAGCAGCTTGCTAGCGGGAGGGCCGGGGAATGAGCAGTTCTTC; cdr3_aa: CASSLLAGGPGNEQFF
v_call: TRBV2; clone_size: few; j_call: TRBJ1-2; d_call: TRBD1; cdr3_nt: TGTGCCAGCAGCGTGGTCCCGGGACAGGGGGGCTACACCTTC; cdr3_aa: CASSVVPGQGGYTF
v_call: TRBV7-9; clone_size: NA; j_call: TRBJ1-6; d_call: NA; cdr3_nt: TGTGCCAGCAGCTTGGTAGAATATAATTCACCCCTCCACTTT; cdr3_aa: CASSLVEYNSPLHF
v_call: TRBV2; clone_size: NA; j_call: TRBJ2-1; d_call: TRBD1; cdr3_nt: TGTGCCAGCAGTGAAGAATTTGGGGACAGGGGCTACAATGAGCAGTTCTTC; cdr3_aa: CASSEEFGDRGYNEQFF
v_call: TRBV9; clone_size: NA; j_call: TRBJ2-1; d_call: TRBD1; cdr3_nt: TGTGCCAGCACATCCGGGACAGGAGACTACAATGAGCAGTTCTTC; cdr3_aa: CASTSGTGDYNEQFF
v_call: TRBV5-6; clone_size: NA; j_call: TRBJ2-5; d_call: TRBD1; cdr3_nt: TGTGCCAGCAGCCCACGCCGGGACAGATTACAAGAGACCCAGTACTTC; cdr3_aa: CASSPRRDRLQETQYF
v_call: TRBV9; clone_size: NA; j_call: TRBJ1-3; d_call: NA; cdr3_nt: TGTGCCAGCAGCCCAGGGCTGGGCCTTCGGAACACCATATATTTT; cdr3_aa: CASSPGLGLRNTIYF
v_call: TRBV19; clone_size: NA; j_call: TRBJ2-7; d_call: TRBD1; cdr3_nt: TGTGCCAGTAGTATCGGGGGACAGGGCCACTACGAGCAGTACTTC; cdr3_aa: CASSIGGQGHYEQYF
v_call: TRBV11-3; clone_size: NA; j_call: TRBJ2-7; d_call: NA; cdr3_nt: TGTGCCAGCAGCTTAGGAGTCGGAGGCGTTTCAGCCTACGAGCAGTACTTC; cdr3_aa: CASSLGVGGVSAYEQYF
v_call: TRBV3-1/TRBV3-2; clone_size: NA; j_call: TRBJ1-5; d_call: NA; cdr3_nt: TGTGCCAGCAGCCAGGGGGCCAATCAGCCCCAGCATTTT; cdr3_aa: CASSQGANQPQHF
v_call: TRBV3-1/TRBV3-2; clone_size: NA; j_call: TRBJ1-1; d_call: NA; cdr3_nt: TGTGCCAGCAGTTCTGGCCCTGAAGCTTTCTTT; cdr3_aa: CASSSGPEAFF
v_call: TRBV13; clone_size: NA; j_call: TRBJ1-4; d_call: TRBD1; cdr3_nt: TGTGCCAGCAGCTCGTCCCGGGACAGGGGAAATGAAAAACTGTTTTTT; cdr3_aa: CASSSSRDRGNEKLFF
v_call: TRBV3-1/TRBV3-2; clone_size: few; j_call: TRBJ2-7; d_call: NA; cdr3_nt: TGTGCCAGCAGCCACGGAGGACTAATCGAGCAGTACTTC; cdr3_aa: CASSHGGLIEQYF
v_call: TRBV28; clone_size: NA; j_call: TRBJ1-2; d_call: NA; cdr3_nt: TGTGCCAGCAGTCCATACGGACGGAGGACAGCTAACTATGGCTACACCTTC; cdr3_aa: CASSPYGRRTANYGYTF
v_call: TRBV6-5; clone_size: NA; j_call: TRBJ2-7; d_call: TRBD1; cdr3_nt: TGTGCCAGCAGTACCCTGGACAGGCGGCAGTACTTC; cdr3_aa: CASSTLDRRQYF
v_call: TRBV5-4; clone_size: NA; j_call: TRBJ2-2; d_call: NA; cdr3_nt: TGTGCCAGCGAAGTCCGGGGTACCAACAGCGGGGAGCTGTTTTTT; cdr3_aa: CASEVRGTNSGELFF
v_call: TRBV9; clone_size: NA; j_call: TRBJ1-4; d_call: NA; cdr3_nt: TGTGCCAGCAGCGTGTCGTCGAAGGGGGAAAAACTGTTTTTT; cdr3_aa: CASSVSSKGEKLFF
v_call: TRBV28; clone_size: NA; j_call: TRBJ2-5; d_call: NA; cdr3_nt: TGTGCCAGCGGAATTGGGGGCTCGGAGACCCAGTACTTC; cdr3_aa: CASGIGGSETQYF
v_call: TRBV28; clone_size: once; j_call: TRBJ1-5; d_call: NA; cdr3_nt: TGTGCCAGCAGTTTATCATTGAGCAATCAGCCCCAGCATTTT; cdr3_aa: CASSLSLSNQPQHF
v_call: TRBV7-9; clone_size: few; j_call: TRBJ1-3; d_call: TRBD1; cdr3_nt: TGTGCCAGCAGCCAGCCGACAGGGGGCGACCGTGGAAACACCATATATTTT; cdr3_aa: CASSQPTGGDRGNTIYF
v_call: TRBV28; clone_size: few; j_call: TRBJ2-1; d_call: NA; cdr3_nt: TGTGCCAGCAGCCCCGCCGGGATCGATGAGCAGTTCTTC; cdr3_aa: CASSPAGIDEQFF
v_call: TRBV2; clone_size: NA; j_call: TRBJ2-5; d_call: NA; cdr3_nt: TGTGCCAGCAGGGGGGGAGTGCAAGAGACCCAGTACTTC; cdr3_aa: CASRGGVQETQYF
v_call: TRBV7-9; clone_size: NA; j_call: TRBJ2-7; d_call: NA; cdr3_nt: TGTGCCAGCAGCACATACTACGAGCAGTACTTC; cdr3_aa: CASSTYYEQYF
v_call: TRBV7-2; clone_size: NA; j_call: TRBJ2-7; d_call: NA; cdr3_nt: TGTGCCAGCAGCTTATCGGGGACCTACGAGCAGTACTTC; cdr3_aa: CASSLSGTYEQYF
v_call: TRBV9; clone_size: NA; j_call: TRBJ1-2; d_call: TRBD1; cdr3_nt: TGTGCCAGCAGCGTGAGTGGGACAGGGTACTATGGCTACACCTTC; cdr3_aa: CASSVSGTGYYGYTF
v_call: TRBV14; clone_size: NA; j_call: TRBJ1-1; d_call: NA; cdr3_nt: TGTGCCAGCAGCCGACGGAGAGTGAACACTGAAGCTTTCTTT; cdr3_aa: CASSRRRVNTEAFF
v_call: TRBV9; clone_size: NA; j_call: TRBJ2-1; d_call: NA; cdr3_nt: TGTGCCAGCAGCGTAGGGGGCGGTATCGGAGCGAATGAGCAGTTCTTC; cdr3_aa: CASSVGGGIGANEQFF
v_call: TRBV13; clone_size: NA; j_call: TRBJ2-4; d_call: TRBD2; cdr3_nt: TGTGCCAGCAGACAGAGGGCTAGCGGTGGACCCTCGTACTTC; cdr3_aa: CASRQRASGGPSYF
v_call: TRBV7-9; clone_size: NA; j_call: TRBJ2-3; d_call: TRBD1; cdr3_nt: TGTGCCAGCAGCTTAGGGGGGACAGGGGGCTCGACAGATACGCAGTATTTT; cdr3_aa: CASSLGGTGGSTDTQYF